This TCR beta chain emerged from a study of blood T cell repertoires in COVID-19. Turning to the study itself: Spain, Italy and the United States supplied samples that represented acute and convalescent COVID-19. PBMCs, B-cell-depleted T cells, or T cells were the source of the cDNA or gDNA that made up the material.

The authors' processing: Amplification of reference gene primers was used by the study to estimate nucleated cell counts. Libraries were prepared by immunoSEQ multiplex PCR; TCRdb keeps only in-frame clonotypes and omits some of them. V and J calls and clone size are given by that table; D and trimming were obtained from the DNA. Among roughly 170,000 clones, about 87% were seen once, and the ten largest hold under 15%. Enrolled during active infection, Seattle patients were then followed longitudinally. This CDR3 is 15 amino acids long. Per germline, CDR1 KGHSH and CDR2 LQKENI. V was trimmed by 0 bases and J by 0 bases, leaving 7 bases between them.

The genes are TRBV18 and TRBJ2-3; no firm D call. The clonotype was recovered from a woman in her 70s with COVID-19, enrolled during active disease. Sequencing input: peripheral blood. Written as DNA, the CDR3 is TGTGCCAGCTCACCACCGTCCCAGAGCACAGATACGCAGTATTTT. It yields the protein CASSPPSQSTDTQYF. Based on the CDR3 plus reference TRBV18 and TRBJ2-3, the full variable domain is NAGVMQNPRHLVRRRGQEARLRCSPMKGHSHVYWYRQLPEEGLKFMVYLQKENIIDESGMPKERFSAEFPKEGPSILRIQQVVRGDSAAYFCASSPPSQSTDTQYFGPGTRLTVL.